A selection of T cell receptor beta chains follows, all from one sample in a study of blood T cell repertoires in COVID-19. Only in-frame clones appear in the TCRdb table, and some are missing; sequencing was by immunoSEQ multiplex PCR. The repertoire consists of 180,000 or so clones, with 90% occurring once and the leading ten covering 0.62%. Sequencing used peripheral blood. These receptors were taken from a man between 45 and 60 years old with acute or convalescent COVID-19. CDR3s include the opening cysteine and the closing phenylalanine or tryptophan. A D gene is named only where the DNA matches it firmly. The size of a clone is reported for some rows only, either as once, few or many, or as a class for expanded clones.

TRBJ1-4 | . | TRBV6-6 | . | CASSNIEEKLFF | TGTGCCAGCAGTAATATAGAAGAAAAACTGTTTTTT
TRBJ1-5 | . | TRBV7-8 | . | CASSLDVRGNNQPQHF | TGTGCCAGCAGCTTAGACGTCAGGGGTAACAATCAGCCCCAGCATTTT
TRBJ2-1 | TRBD2 | TRBV3-1/TRBV3-2 | . | CASSQAGLAINNEQFF | TGTGCCAGCAGCCAAGCGGGACTAGCCATTAACAATGAGCAGTTCTTC
TRBJ2-1 | . | TRBV5-1 | . | CASSYGTADNEQFF | TGCGCCAGCAGCTACGGGACTGCAGACAATGAGCAGTTCTTC
TRBJ2-1 | TRBD2 | TRBV28 | . | CASSSRTSGGAPPDEQFF | TGTGCCAGCAGTTCTCGGACTAGCGGGGGGGCCCCCCCGGACGAGCAGTTCTTC
TRBJ1-3 | TRBD1 | TRBV28 | . | CASSSGTVAGNTIYF | TGTGCCAGCAGTTCAGGGACAGTGGCTGGAAACACCATATATTTT
TRBJ2-2 | . | TRBV6-5 | once | CASSYSSRGRGELFF | TGTGCCAGCAGTTACTCTAGCAGGGGTAGGGGGGAGCTGTTTTTT
TRBJ2-3 | . | TRBV27 | . | CASKPSVTDTQYF | TGTGCCAGCAAACCCTCGGTTACAGATACGCAGTATTTT
TRBJ2-5 | TRBD1 | TRBV5-5 | once | CASSLTQGASPIREETQYF | TGTGCCAGCAGCTTGACACAGGGGGCTTCCCCGATTCGGGAAGAGACCCAGTACTTC
TRBJ1-1 | TRBD1 | TRBV28 | once | CASSSTGQGNTEAFF | TGTGCCAGCAGCTCCACGGGACAGGGGAACACTGAAGCTTTCTTT
TRBJ2-7 | . | TRBV5-1 | . | CASSLATSSYYEQYF | TGCGCCAGCAGCCTCGCGACTAGTTCCTACTACGAGCAGTACTTC
TRBJ1-2 | TRBD1 | TRBV9 | . | CASSVALGTGNYGYTF | TGTGCCAGCAGCGTAGCTTTGGGGACAGGGAACTATGGCTACACCTTC
TRBJ1-1 | TRBD1 | TRBV16 | once | CASSPMTGRSEAFF | TGTGCCAGCAGCCCTATGACAGGGAGATCTGAAGCTTTCTTT
TRBJ2-5 | TRBD2 | TRBV11-2 | . | CASSLDRQIFLAGGGETQYF | TGTGCCAGCAGCTTAGATCGTCAAATTTTTCTAGCGGGAGGGGGTGAGACCCAGTACTTC
TRBJ2-1 | . | TRBV30 | . | CAWTRTGRYNEQFF | TGTGCCTGGACGCGGACTGGCCGATACAATGAGCAGTTCTTC
TRBJ1-1 | TRBD1 | TRBV6-6 | . | CASSYGQGNTEAFF | TGTGCCAGCAGCTACGGACAGGGAAACACTGAAGCTTTCTTT
TRBJ1-1 | . | TRBV7-2 | . | CASRVTWNTEAFF | TGTGCCAGCAGGGTGACTTGGAACACTGAAGCTTTCTTT